Listed below are T cell receptor beta chains from one sample, sequenced in a study of blood T cell repertoires in COVID-19. Using immunoSEQ multiplex PCR, the repertoire was profiled, and TCRdb retains in-frame clones only, with some absent. The sample holds some 100,000 clones, 65% to 90% seen once. The sample was PBMCs or T cells enriched from blood (not recorded which). All receptors come from a woman aged 45-65 years who had recovered from COVID-19. Each CDR3 is given with its conserved first and last residue. D genes are given only for firm matches. Clone size, where shown, is once, few, many, or a class for clones that have expanded.

abundance,v_gene,j_gene,d_gene,CDR3aa,CDR3nt
-,TRBV7-2,TRBJ1-3,-,CASSLGGAGNTIYF,TGTGCCAGCAGCTTAGGGGGAGCTGGAAACACCATATATTTT
-,TRBV21-1,TRBJ2-2,-,CASSKRVCTSFSGELFF,TGTGCCAGCAGCAAACGGGTTTGTACTAGCTTCTCCGGGGAGCTGTTTTTT
-,TRBV3-1/TRBV3-2,TRBJ2-7,TRBD2,CASSLASGGSYEQYF,TGTGCCAGCAGCCTTGCGTCGGGGGGTTCCTACGAGCAGTACTTC
-,TRBV18,TRBJ1-2,TRBD1,CASSPPGGTGASNYGYTF,TGTGCCAGCTCACCACCGGGGGGGACAGGAGCCTCTAACTATGGCTACACCTTC
-,TRBV24-1,TRBJ2-2,-,CAPGGTGELFF,TGTGCTCCCGGGGGTACCGGGGAGCTGTTTTTT
-,TRBV18,TRBJ1-2,-,CASSPDSNYGYTF,TGTGCCAGCTCACCGGACAGTAACTATGGCTACACCTTC
-,TRBV11-2,TRBJ2-1,TRBD2,CASSRPGPGTSDEQFF,TGTGCCAGCAGCCGGCCCGGACCCGGGACTAGCGATGAGCAGTTCTTC
-,TRBV10-1,TRBJ2-1,TRBD2,CASSESGTSPNEQFF,TGCGCCAGCAGTGAGTCGGGGACTAGTCCTAATGAGCAGTTCTTC
-,TRBV27,TRBJ2-7,-,CASRNRAGVAYEQYF,TGTGCCAGCAGGAACAGGGCTGGAGTGGCCTACGAGCAGTACTTC
-,TRBV3-1/TRBV3-2,TRBJ1-2,TRBD1,CASARTGVGGYTF,TGTGCCAGCGCCCGGACAGGGGTGGGTGGCTACACCTTC
few,TRBV6-6,TRBJ1-1,-,CASRAGALAEAFF,TGTGCCAGCAGAGCAGGGGCTTTAGCTGAAGCTTTCTTT
-,TRBV29-1,TRBJ2-5,TRBD1,CSVGQGQETQYF,TGCAGCGTCGGACAGGGACAAGAGACCCAGTACTTC
-,TRBV6-2/TRBV6-3,TRBJ2-2,TRBD2,CASSIGTSGAGELFF,TGTGCCAGCAGCATCGGGACTAGCGGGGCCGGGGAGCTGTTTTTT
-,TRBV29-1,TRBJ2-7,-,CSAVPDSGYEQYF,TGCAGCGCAGTCCCGGACAGCGGCTACGAGCAGTACTTC
-,TRBV4-1,TRBJ1-5,TRBD1,CASSGQGGQPQHF,TGCGCCAGCAGCGGACAGGGAGGCCAGCCCCAGCATTTT
-,TRBV9,TRBJ1-3,-,CASSVGRGTGNTIYF,TGTGCCAGCAGCGTAGGAAGGGGGACCGGAAACACCATATATTTT
-,TRBV5-4,TRBJ2-3,-,CASSRDTDTQYF,TGTGCCAGCAGCCGGGACACCGATACGCAGTATTTT
once,TRBV6-1,TRBJ1-2,-,CASSEPPVVGYTF,TGTGCCAGCAGTGAGCCCCCGGTGGTCGGCTACACCTTC
-,TRBV27,TRBJ2-7,TRBD1,CASSPSQGTGVYEQYF,TGTGCCAGCAGTCCAAGCCAGGGGACAGGGGTTTACGAGCAGTACTTC
-,TRBV14,TRBJ2-7,-,CASSYQGSFPYEQYF,TGTGCCAGCAGCTACCAGGGAAGCTTCCCCTACGAGCAGTACTTC
-,TRBV11-3,TRBJ2-1,-,CASRSGPGVGHNEQFF,TGTGCCAGCAGATCCGGACCAGGAGTGGGGCACAATGAGCAGTTCTTC
-,TRBV28,TRBJ2-7,-,CASREGQWDEQYF,TGTGCCAGCAGGGAGGGACAGTGGGACGAGCAGTACTTC
-,TRBV2,TRBJ2-7,TRBD2,CASIVQRGQEQYF,TGTGCCAGCATCGTTCAGCGGGGGCAAGAGCAGTACTTC
-,TRBV7-3,TRBJ1-1,-,CASSLRRTGNTEAFF,TGTGCCAGCAGCCTTAGAAGGACGGGAAACACTGAAGCTTTCTTT
-,TRBV21-1,TRBJ1-5,-,CASKAQGDQPQHF,TGTGCCAGCAAAGCTCAGGGGGATCAGCCCCAGCATTTT
-,TRBV29-1,TRBJ2-7,-,CSVKTYGSYEQYF,TGCAGCGTTAAAACGTACGGCTCCTACGAGCAGTACTTC
-,TRBV5-1,TRBJ2-1,TRBD2,CASSFGGTSYNEQFF,TGCGCCAGCAGCTTCGGGGGGACGTCCTACAATGAGCAGTTCTTC
-,TRBV7-9,TRBJ1-1,-,CASSLQGYTEAFF,TGTGCCAGCAGCCTACAGGGTTACACTGAAGCTTTCTTT
-,TRBV29-1,TRBJ2-3,TRBD1,CSGDRGGTDTQYF,TGCAGCGGGGACAGGGGTGGCACAGATACGCAGTATTTT
-,TRBV5-4,TRBJ2-3,TRBD2,CASSFSQRGGRGTDTQYF,TGTGCCAGCAGCTTCTCCCAGCGGGGGGGCCGGGGCACAGATACGCAGTATTTT
-,TRBV19,TRBJ2-2,TRBD2,CASSRQGGTGELFF,TGTGCCAGTAGTCGGCAGGGAGGGACCGGGGAGCTGTTTTTT
-,TRBV3-1/TRBV3-2,TRBJ2-1,-,CASSQGPPGNNEQFF,TGTGCCAGCAGCCAAGGCCCCCCGGGGAACAATGAGCAGTTCTTC
-,TRBV5-1,TRBJ1-1,-,CASSRTGGKNTEAFF,TGCGCCAGCTCTCGTACAGGCGGAAAGAACACTGAAGCTTTCTTT
-,TRBV18,TRBJ1-4,TRBD1,CASSPNRGREEKLFF,TGTGCCAGCTCACCCAACAGGGGGCGAGAGGAAAAACTGTTTTTT
-,TRBV3-1/TRBV3-2,TRBJ1-2,TRBD1,CASSQGTVNYGYTF,TGTGCCAGCAGCCAGGGGACAGTTAACTATGGCTACACCTTC
-,TRBV27,TRBJ2-3,-,CASRLNRGRADTQYF,TGTGCCAGCAGACTTAACAGGGGGAGGGCAGATACGCAGTATTTT
-,TRBV7-2,TRBJ2-2,-,CASSPGVTNTGELFF,TGTGCCAGCAGCCCCGGGGTCACTAACACCGGGGAGCTGTTTTTT
once,TRBV6-1,TRBJ2-1,-,CASSEIPTSYNEQFF,TGTGCCAGCAGTGAAATCCCAACTTCTTACAATGAGCAGTTCTTC
-,TRBV6-5,TRBJ2-1,-,CASTSVSSYNEQFF,TGTGCCAGCACTAGCGTCAGCTCCTACAATGAGCAGTTCTTC
once,TRBV12-3/TRBV12-4,TRBJ1-2,TRBD1,CASRGQEIYGYTF,TGTGCCAGTCGGGGACAGGAAATCTATGGCTACACCTTC
-,TRBV18,TRBJ1-2,-,CASSPPGGRGYTF,TGTGCCAGCTCACCACCGGGAGGCCGCGGCTACACCTTC
-,TRBV27,TRBJ1-4,TRBD1,CASSLHRGHNEKLFF,TGTGCCAGCAGTCTCCACAGGGGACATAATGAAAAACTGTTTTTT
-,TRBV7-2,TRBJ2-1,TRBD2,CASSELAANGYEQFF,TGTGCCAGCAGCGAACTAGCGGCCAATGGGTATGAGCAGTTCTTC
medium-sized,TRBV30,TRBJ1-6,-,CAWSGGAGEYNSPLHF,TGTGCCTGGAGTGGAGGGGCAGGGGAGTATAATTCACCCCTCCACTTT
-,TRBV2,TRBJ1-1,-,CASRTGGDTEAFF,TGTGCCAGCAGGACGGGGGGGGACACTGAAGCTTTCTTT
-,TRBV5-1,TRBJ1-4,TRBD1,CASSGTGDGKLFF,TGCGCCAGCAGCGGGACAGGGGATGGAAAACTGTTTTTT
-,TRBV10-3,TRBJ1-1,-,CAISEGTGYETEAFF,TGTGCCATCAGTGAAGGAACAGGGTACGAAACTGAAGCTTTCTTT
-,TRBV4-1,TRBJ2-7,-,CASSQTPDLYEQYF,TGCGCCAGCAGCCAAACACCGGACTTATACGAGCAGTACTTC